Listed below are T cell receptor beta chains from one sample, sequenced in a study of shared clonotypes between healthy human individuals. Repertoires were generated with immunoSEQ multiplex PCR, while TCRdb's copy carries only in-frame clones and drops some. The table has some 900,000 clones, approximately 80% seen once. Sequenced input: memory CD4+ T cells sorted from blood. Source of these receptors: a man younger than 35 in good health. Both conserved end residues are part of each CDR3. Fields, in order: D gene, clone size, V gene, J gene, CDR3 DNA, CDR3 protein. The D gene is left open where the match is weak. A clone size is listed for some rows: how often the clone was seen (once, few, many), or a class if it is expanded.

>TRBD1|.|TRBV6-6|TRBJ2-1
TGTGCCAGCAGTTCGACAGGGGGGACTGAGCAGTTCTTC
CASSSTGGTEQFF
>.|.|TRBV9|TRBJ2-7
TGTGCCAGCAGCGTCAGGGATACCTACTACGAGCAGTACTTC
CASSVRDTYYEQYF
>.|.|TRBV5-1|TRBJ1-1
TGCGCCAGCAGCGCAGGGGCTATGGGGAACACTGAAGCTTTCTTT
CASSAGAMGNTEAFF
>TRBD2|few|TRBV5-4|TRBJ2-3
TGTGCCACTAAACTAGCGGGGGCTGGGAAAGATACGCAGTATTTT
CATKLAGAGKDTQYF
>TRBD1|.|TRBV6-5|TRBJ1-4
TGTGCCAGCAGCCGGAGACAGGGGCGCAATGAAAAACTGTTTTTT
CASSRRQGRNEKLFF
>.|.|TRBV7-6|TRBJ1-4
TGTGCCAGCAGCTTAGACAGGGTATATGAAAAACTGTTTTTT
CASSLDRVYEKLFF
>.|.|TRBV4-1|TRBJ2-2
TGCGCCAGCAGCCAGGGTTGGTGGGCCGGGGAGCTGTTTTTT
CASSQGWWAGELFF
>.|few|TRBV7-2|TRBJ1-5
TGTGCCAGCAGCCCCTATAGCAATCAGCCCCAGCATTTT
CASSPYSNQPQHF
>.|many|TRBV2|TRBJ2-3
TGTGCCAGCAGGCCTGACAGTAGCACAGATACGCAGTATTTT
CASRPDSSTDTQYF
>.|.|TRBV29-1|TRBJ2-6
TGCAGCTTCTGGTCCGGGGCCAACGTCCTGACTTTC
CSFWSGANVLTF
>TRBD2|few|TRBV10-1|TRBJ2-3
TGCGCCAGCAGTGAGTCGACTAGCGGGGGTGCAGATACGCAGTATTTT
CASSESTSGGADTQYF
>.|.|TRBV18|TRBJ2-3
TGTGCCGTTAGGGGGACTCCAACCACAGATACGCAGTATTTT
CAVRGTPTTDTQYF
>.|.|TRBV27|TRBJ1-5
TGTGCCAGCAGTTTAAGGGATAATCAGCCCCAGCATTTT
CASSLRDNQPQHF
>.|.|TRBV19|TRBJ2-7
TGTGCCAGTAGTATCAAGGGGTACGAGCAGTACTTC
CASSIKGYEQYF
>.|.|TRBV15|TRBJ2-7
TGTGCCACCAGCAGTGGACCGATGTACTCCTACGAGCAGTACTTC
CATSSGPMYSYEQYF
>.|.|TRBV11-3|TRBJ2-5
TGTGCCAGCAGCGGGACTGATGAGACCCAGTACTTC
CASSGTDETQYF
>.|.|TRBV7-2|TRBJ1-2
TGTGCCAGCACCGAAAGGGGGGCGTCCGGCTACACCTTC
CASTERGASGYTF
>.|.|TRBV11-2|TRBJ2-3
TGTGCCAGCAGCTTGAGCGGAGGAGGGGATACGCAGTATTTT
CASSLSGGGDTQYF
>.|.|TRBV10-3|TRBJ2-2
TGTGCCATCAGCAGGGGGAACACCGGGGAGCTGTTTTTT
CAISRGNTGELFF
>.|.|TRBV6-1|TRBJ2-7
TGTGCCAGCAAAACTTTTTCCTACGAGCAGTACTTC
CASKTFSYEQYF
>.|few|TRBV25-1|TRBJ1-4
TGTGCCAGCAGTGACCCTCGCGGGACGGAAAAACTGTTTTTT
CASSDPRGTEKLFF
>TRBD1|.|TRBV19|TRBJ1-1
TGTGCCAGTAGTAGATCGGACAGGGGGAACACTGAAGCTTTCTTT
CASSRSDRGNTEAFF
>.|.|TRBV7-9|TRBJ2-3
TGTGCCAGCAGCTTAGGTCGGCTTCACAAACTAACTAGCACAGATACGCAGTATTTT
CASSLGRLHKLTSTDTQYF